This entry features one TCR beta chain sequence. Its target is unknown. TCRdb called the reads again in MiXCR, with one record for every CDR3 protein. The sample includes 80,000 to 95,000 distinct CDR3 sequences, around 32% seen only once; the top ten take approximately 75%. The data originate from a study of T cell repertoires in cytomegalovirus infection. Study in general: Shared public TCR beta signatures pointed to both CMV infection and a matching HLA type. Notes on the study in general: Adding up the frequency of public TCR beta families identified people who carried CMV plus the relevant HLA. There were HLA-C-restricted CMV-specific TCR beta clonotypes dominating the ex vivo response.

The germline gives CDR1 MNHEY, CDR2 SVGEGT. V lost 4 bases, J lost 4 bases, and 7 bases stayed unmatched. The CDR3 totals 15 residues. This chain links TRBV6-2 or TRBV6-3 with TRBJ2-1; 7 positions match TRBD2. The specimen was CD8+ T cells from cultured PBMCs, collected from culture after CMV antigen stimulation. The receptor was isolated from a human donor in good health (CMV status not recorded). Some clones in this sample may be carry-over from other donors' samples. CDR3 in amino acids: CASSSSGGGYNEQFF. The CDR3 coding sequence is TGTGCCAGCAGTTCCTCTGGCGGGGGATACAATGAGCAGTTCTTC.